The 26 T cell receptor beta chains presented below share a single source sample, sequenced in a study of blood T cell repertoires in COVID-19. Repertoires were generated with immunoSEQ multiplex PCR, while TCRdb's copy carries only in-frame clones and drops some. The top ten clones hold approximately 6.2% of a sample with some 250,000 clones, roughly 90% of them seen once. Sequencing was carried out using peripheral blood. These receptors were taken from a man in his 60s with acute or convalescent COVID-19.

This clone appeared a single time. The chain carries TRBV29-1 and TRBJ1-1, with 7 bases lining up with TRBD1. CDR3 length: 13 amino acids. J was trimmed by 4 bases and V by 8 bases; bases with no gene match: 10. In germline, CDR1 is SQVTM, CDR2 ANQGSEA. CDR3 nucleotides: TGCAGCTCCCAGACAGGGAGGACCACTGAAGCTTTCTTT. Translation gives CSSQTGRTTEAFF.

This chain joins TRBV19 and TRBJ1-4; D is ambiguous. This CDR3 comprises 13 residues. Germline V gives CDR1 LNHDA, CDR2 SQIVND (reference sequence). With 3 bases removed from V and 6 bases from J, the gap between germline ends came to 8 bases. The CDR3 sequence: CASSITGDEKLFF. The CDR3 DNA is TGTGCCAGTAGTATTACCGGGGATGAAAAACTGTTTTTT.

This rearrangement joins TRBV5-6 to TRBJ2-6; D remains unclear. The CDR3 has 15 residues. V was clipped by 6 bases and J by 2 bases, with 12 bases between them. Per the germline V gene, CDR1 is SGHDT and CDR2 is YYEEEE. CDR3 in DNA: TGTGCCAGCACCTTTCGAGGCCCTGGGGCCAACGTCCTGACTTTC. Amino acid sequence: CASTFRGPGANVLTF.

In nucleotides, the CDR3 is TGCGCCAGCAGCAAAGGGGACAGGGATCTCACTGAAGCTTTCTTT. Translating gives CASSKGDRDLTEAFF. The rearrangement uses TRBV5-1 and TRBJ1-1, with 9 bases aligning to TRBD1. This CDR3 comprises 15 residues. Germline CDR1 is SGHRS and CDR2 is YFSETQ. The ends lost 4 bases at V and 4 bases at J; junction bases unmatched: 8.

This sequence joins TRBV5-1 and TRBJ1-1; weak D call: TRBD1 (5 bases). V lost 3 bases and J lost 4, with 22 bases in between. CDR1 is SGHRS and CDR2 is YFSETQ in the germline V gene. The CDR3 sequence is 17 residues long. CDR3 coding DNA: TGCGCCAGCAGCTCCGCGGGGGGAAATCGTCGGGGCACTGAAGCTTTCTTT. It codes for CASSSAGGNRRGTEAFF.

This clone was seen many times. This CDR3 reads CASSPDGSSGNTIYF. The CDR3 bases are TGTGCCAGCTCTCCCGACGGGAGCTCTGGAAACACCATATATTTT. The rearrangement joins TRBV18 to TRBJ1-3; the D is unclear. Between the trimmed V and J ends, which lost 6 bases and 0 bases, there was a span of 12 bases. The CDR3 is 15 amino acids. The germline CDR1 and CDR2 sequences are KGHSH and LQKENI.

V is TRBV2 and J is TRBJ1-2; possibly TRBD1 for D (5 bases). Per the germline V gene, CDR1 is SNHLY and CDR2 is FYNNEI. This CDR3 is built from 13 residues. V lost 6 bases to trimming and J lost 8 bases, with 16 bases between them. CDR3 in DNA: TGTGCCAGCAGGGACGACGGGGGAAAAGGCTACACCTTC. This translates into CASRDDGGKGYTF.

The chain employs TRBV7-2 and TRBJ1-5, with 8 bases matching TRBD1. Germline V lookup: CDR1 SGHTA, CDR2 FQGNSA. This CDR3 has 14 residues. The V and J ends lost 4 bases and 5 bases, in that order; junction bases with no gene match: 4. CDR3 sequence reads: CASSWTGLDQPQHF. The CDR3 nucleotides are TGTGCCAGCAGCTGGACAGGGCTGGATCAGCCCCAGCATTTT.

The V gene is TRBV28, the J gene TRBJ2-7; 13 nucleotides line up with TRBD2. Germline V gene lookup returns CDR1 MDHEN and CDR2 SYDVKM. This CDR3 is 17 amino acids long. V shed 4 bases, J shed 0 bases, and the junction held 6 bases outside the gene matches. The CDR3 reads CASSSPGLAGTSYEQYF. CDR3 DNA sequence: TGTGCCAGCAGTTCCCCGGGACTAGCGGGGACCTCCTACGAGCAGTACTTC. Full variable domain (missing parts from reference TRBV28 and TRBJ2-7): DVKVTQSSRYLVKRTGEKVFLECVQDMDHENMFWYRQDPGLGLRLIYFSYDVKMKEKGDIPEGYSVSREKKERFSLILESASTNQTSMYLCASSSPGLAGTSYEQYFGPGTRLTVT.

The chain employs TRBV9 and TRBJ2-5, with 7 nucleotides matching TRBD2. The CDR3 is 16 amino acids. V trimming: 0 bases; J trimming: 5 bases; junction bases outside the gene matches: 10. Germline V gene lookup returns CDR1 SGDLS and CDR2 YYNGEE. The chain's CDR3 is CASSVGGTPGRETQYF. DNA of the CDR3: TGTGCCAGCAGCGTAGGAGGAACCCCCGGGAGGGAGACCCAGTACTTC.

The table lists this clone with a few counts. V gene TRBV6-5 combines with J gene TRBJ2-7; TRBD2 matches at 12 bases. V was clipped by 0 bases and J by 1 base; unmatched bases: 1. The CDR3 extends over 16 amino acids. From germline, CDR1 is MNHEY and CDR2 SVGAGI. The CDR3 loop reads CASSYSTSGRSYEQYF. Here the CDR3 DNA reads TGTGCCAGCAGTTACTCGACTAGCGGGAGATCCTACGAGCAGTACTTC.

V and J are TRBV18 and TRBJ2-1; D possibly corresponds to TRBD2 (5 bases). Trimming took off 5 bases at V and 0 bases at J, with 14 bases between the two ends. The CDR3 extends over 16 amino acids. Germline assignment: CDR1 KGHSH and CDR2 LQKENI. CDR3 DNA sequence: TGTGCCAGCTCAAAGGAACGGGGTAGCTCCTACAATGAGCAGTTCTTC. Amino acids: CASSKERGSSYNEQFF.

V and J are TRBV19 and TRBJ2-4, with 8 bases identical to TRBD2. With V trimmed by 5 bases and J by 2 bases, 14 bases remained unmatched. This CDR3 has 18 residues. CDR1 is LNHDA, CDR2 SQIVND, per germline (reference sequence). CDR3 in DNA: TGTGCCAGTAGTCCGGGACTAGTGGTTCTTGTAACCAAAAACATTCAGTACTTC. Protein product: CASSPGLVVLVTKNIQYF.

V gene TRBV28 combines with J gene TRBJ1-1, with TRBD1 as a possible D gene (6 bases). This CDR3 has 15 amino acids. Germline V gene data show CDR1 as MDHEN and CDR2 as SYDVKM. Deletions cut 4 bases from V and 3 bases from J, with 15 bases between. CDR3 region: CASSWGRGLYTEAFF. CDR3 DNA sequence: TGTGCCAGCAGTTGGGGCAGGGGTCTCTACACTGAAGCTTTCTTT.

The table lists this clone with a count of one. In DNA form, the CDR3 reads TGCGCCACCGCGGCAGGAGGCTTGGGGATCCTCACTGAAGCTTTCTTT. Protein product: CATAAGGLGILTEAFF. The rearrangement links TRBV10-2 to TRBJ1-1, with D unclear. The V gene's germline CDR1 is WSHSY and CDR2 SAAADI. Trimming left V 10 bases short and J 4 bases short, with 25 bases between. The CDR3 contains 16 residues.

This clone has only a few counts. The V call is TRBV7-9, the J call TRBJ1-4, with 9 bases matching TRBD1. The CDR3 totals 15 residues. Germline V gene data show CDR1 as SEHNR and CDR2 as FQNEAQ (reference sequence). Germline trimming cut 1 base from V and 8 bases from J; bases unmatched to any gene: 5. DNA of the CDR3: TGTGCCAGCAGCTTAGGAGGACAGGGGCAAGAAAAACTGTTTTTT. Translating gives CASSLGGQGQEKLFF.

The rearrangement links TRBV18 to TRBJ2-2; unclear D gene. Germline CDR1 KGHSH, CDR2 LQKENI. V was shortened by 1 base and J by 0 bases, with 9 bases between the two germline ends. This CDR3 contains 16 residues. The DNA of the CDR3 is TGTGCCAGCTCACCACAGTTTGGGCCGAACACCGGGGAGCTGTTTTTT. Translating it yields CASSPQFGPNTGELFF.

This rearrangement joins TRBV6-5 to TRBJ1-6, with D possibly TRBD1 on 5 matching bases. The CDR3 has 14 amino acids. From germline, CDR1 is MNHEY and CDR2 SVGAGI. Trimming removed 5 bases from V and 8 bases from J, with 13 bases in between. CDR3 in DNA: TGTGCCAGCAGTCGGACATCCAGGGATTCACCCCTCCACTTT. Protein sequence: CASSRTSRDSPLHF.

Here the CDR3 reads CASSSLNRGDWNTIYF. As DNA, the CDR3 is TGTGCCAGCAGCTCCTTAAACAGGGGGGATTGGAACACCATATATTTT. The gene calls are TRBV28 and TRBJ1-3; TRBD1 matches at 8 bases. Germline-derived CDR1 and CDR2 are MDHEN and SYDVKM. The CDR3 spans 16 residues. Germline trimming cut 6 bases from V and 7 bases from J; bases unmatched to any gene: 14.

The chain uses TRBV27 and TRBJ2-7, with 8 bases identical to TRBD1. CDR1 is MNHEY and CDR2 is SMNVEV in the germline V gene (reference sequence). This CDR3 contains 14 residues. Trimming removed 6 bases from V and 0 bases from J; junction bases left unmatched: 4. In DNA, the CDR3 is TGTGCCAGCAGCCTCCAGGGGGCCTCCTACGAGCAGTACTTC. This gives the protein CASSLQGASYEQYF.

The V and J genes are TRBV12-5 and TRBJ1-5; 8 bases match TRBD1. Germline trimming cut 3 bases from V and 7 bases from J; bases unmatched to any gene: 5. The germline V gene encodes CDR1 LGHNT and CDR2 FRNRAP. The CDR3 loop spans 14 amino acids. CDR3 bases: TGTGCTAGTGGTTTTGGACAGGGAAGCCAGCCCCAGCATTTT. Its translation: CASGFGQGSQPQHF.

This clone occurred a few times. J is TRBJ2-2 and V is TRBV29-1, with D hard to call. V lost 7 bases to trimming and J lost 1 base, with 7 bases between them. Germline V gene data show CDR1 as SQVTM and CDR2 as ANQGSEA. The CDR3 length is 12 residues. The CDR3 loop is CSGAGNTGELFF. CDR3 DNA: TGCAGCGGTGCCGGGAACACCGGGGAGCTGTTTTTT.

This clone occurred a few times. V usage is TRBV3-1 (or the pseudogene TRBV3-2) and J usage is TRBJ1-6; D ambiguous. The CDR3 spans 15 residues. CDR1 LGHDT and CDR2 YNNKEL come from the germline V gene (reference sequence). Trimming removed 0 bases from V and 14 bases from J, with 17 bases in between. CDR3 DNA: TGTGCCAGCAGCCAAGATCCCCTGACACTTTTGACCCTCCACTTT. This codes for CASSQDPLTLLTLHF.

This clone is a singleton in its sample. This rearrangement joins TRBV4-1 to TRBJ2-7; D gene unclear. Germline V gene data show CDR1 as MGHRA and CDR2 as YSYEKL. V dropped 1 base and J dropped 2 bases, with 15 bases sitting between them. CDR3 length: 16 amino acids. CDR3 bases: TGCGCCAGCAGCCAAGTAAGTCTACTGAGTACCTACGAGCAGTACTTC. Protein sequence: CASSQVSLLSTYEQYF.

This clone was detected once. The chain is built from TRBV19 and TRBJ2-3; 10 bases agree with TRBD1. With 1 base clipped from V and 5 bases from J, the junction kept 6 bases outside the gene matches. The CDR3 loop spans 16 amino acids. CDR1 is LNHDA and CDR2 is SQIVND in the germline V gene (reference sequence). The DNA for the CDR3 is TGTGCCAGTAGTATAGTGGGACAGGGGCAAGGAGATACGCAGTATTTT. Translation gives CASSIVGQGQGDTQYF.

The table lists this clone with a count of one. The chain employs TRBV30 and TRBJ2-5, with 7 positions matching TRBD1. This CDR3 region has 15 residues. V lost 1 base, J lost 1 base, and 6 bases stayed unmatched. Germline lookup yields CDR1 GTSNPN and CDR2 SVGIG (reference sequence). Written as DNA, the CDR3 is TGTGCCTGGAGTGGCATGGGACAGAGCCAAGAGACCCAGTACTTC. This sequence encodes CAWSGMGQSQETQYF.